Shown below are 16 T cell receptor beta chains from a single sample sequenced in a study of shared T cell receptors in the human thymus. Sequencing used immunoSEQ multiplex PCR; TCRdb keeps in-frame clones, though not all of them. The table lists 700,000 or so clones, 70% to 90% of them singletons. The sample was also linked to a second study, of human thymus T cells.

Sample: thymocytes. All receptors come from a girl under three years old with a congenital heart defect.

As for this clone: Germline and junction disagree at one end, which may indicate a read error. The rearrangement joins TRBV6-1 to TRBJ1-5, with a weak D call TRBD1 (5 bases). The germline V gene encodes CDR1 MNHNS and CDR2 SASEGT. This CDR3 spans 19 amino acids. Here the CDR3 DNA reads TGTGTCAGCAGTGAAACAATCTTGGGAGGGGTCTTTAGCAATCAGCCCCAGCATTTT. This codes for CVSSETILGGVFSNQPQHF.

V is TRBV4-3 and J is TRBJ2-7; TRBD2 matches 12 bases. The CDR3 length is 18 residues. V lost 4 bases, J lost 4 bases, and 14 bases stayed unmatched. Per germline, CDR1 LGHNA and CDR2 YSLEER. The CDR3 coding sequence is TGCGCCAGCAGCCGAGACCTAGCGGGGGGGCCATGGTGGTACGAGCAGTACTTC. This translates into CASSRDLAGGPWWYEQYF.

The V call is TRBV27, the J call TRBJ1-4; the D gene is possibly TRBD1 (6 bases). The germline V and J ends were trimmed by 3 bases and 5 bases, with 19 bases remaining between them. Per the germline V gene, CDR1 is MNHEY and CDR2 is SMNVEV (reference sequence). The CDR3 is made up of 17 amino acids. DNA for the CDR3: TGTGCCAGCAGTTTTAGCCAGGGGTCGACTCTAAATGAAAAACTGTTTTTT. This sequence encodes CASSFSQGSTLNEKLFF.

This clone was seen just once. This chain connects TRBV5-1 to TRBJ2-3, with 8 bases identical to TRBD1. Germline V CDR1 and CDR2: SGHRS, YFSETQ. The ends lost 1 base at V and 0 bases at J; junction bases unmatched: 25. CDR3 length equals 23 residues. The CDR3 sequence: CASSLSGRGRIEMIDTSTDTQYF. CDR3 in DNA: TGCGCCAGCAGCTTGTCTGGCAGGGGGCGGATAGAAATGATAGACACTAGCACAGATACGCAGTATTTT. The full variable domain, rest sourced from reference TRBV5-1 and TRBJ2-3, is KAGVTQTPRYLIKTRGQQVTLSCSPISGHRSVSWYQQTPGQGLQFLFEYFSETQRNKGNFPGRFSGRQFSNSRSEMNVSTLELGDSALYLCASSLSGRGRIEMIDTSTDTQYFGPGTRLTVL.

With regard to this clone: The sample holds other DNA sequences that translate to the same CDR3. The rearrangement joins TRBV15 to TRBJ1-2; TRBD1 might be the D (5 bases). This CDR3 is 15 amino acids long. From germline, CDR1 is LNHNV and CDR2 YYDKDF (reference sequence). V shed 0 bases and J shed 5 bases, with 13 bases lying between them. The CDR3 sequence is CATSRDRQGPYGYTF. The CDR3 DNA follows: TGTGCCACCAGCAGAGACCGGCAGGGTCCATATGGCTACACCTTC.

J is TRBJ1-3 and V is TRBV6-1; possible D gene TRBD1, 6 bases. CDR1 MNHNS and CDR2 SASEGT come from the germline V gene. The CDR3 has 13 residues. Deletions cut 10 bases from V and 0 bases from J, with 10 bases between. The CDR3 DNA reads TGTGCCATTAACAGGGACTCTGGAAACACCATATATTTT. It is translated as CAINRDSGNTIYF.

The rearrangement joins TRBV28 to TRBJ2-7; weak D call: TRBD1 (5 bases). Germline V lookup: CDR1 MDHEN, CDR2 SYDVKM. V was trimmed by 5 bases and J by 3 bases, leaving 17 bases between them. The CDR3 is made up of 15 amino acids. The CDR3 protein is CASSPRQFRRYEQYF. DNA of the CDR3: TGTGCCAGCAGTCCGAGACAGTTCCGCCGCTACGAGCAGTACTTC.

This chain links TRBV4-3 with TRBJ2-3; 9 bases line up with TRBD2. CDR1 is LGHNA and CDR2 is YSLEER in the germline V gene. The CDR3 has 18 residues. V lost 1 base, J lost 5 bases, and 13 bases stayed unmatched. CDR3 nucleotide sequence: TGCGCCAGCAGCCAAGCCCTCCTCCAGCGGGGGGCGAGAGATACGCAGTATTTT. Translation: CASSQALLQRGARDTQYF.

The CDR3 is CASSPSGTYNEQFF. CDR3 in DNA: TGTGCCAGCAGCCCGAGCGGGACTTACAATGAGCAGTTCTTC. V gene TRBV11-2 combines with J gene TRBJ2-1; TRBD2 aligns across 7 bases. Germline lookup yields CDR1 SGHAT and CDR2 FQNNGV. The CDR3 runs to 14 residues. With 5 bases clipped from V and 4 bases from J, the junction kept 5 bases outside the gene matches.

The chain joins TRBV7-2 to TRBJ1-2; 7 bases line up with TRBD1. Germline-derived CDR1 and CDR2 are SGHTA and FQGNSA. V lost 5 bases to trimming and J lost 2 bases; unmatched junction nucleotides: 14. The CDR3 length is 17 residues. The CDR3 DNA is TGTGCCAGCAGCAGACCTCCGGGACAGCAAACAAACTATGGCTACACCTTC. Protein: CASSRPPGQQTNYGYTF.

The chain uses TRBV6-5 and TRBJ1-2; TRBD1 matches at 7 bases. The CDR3 is 16 amino acids. Unmatched junction bases numbered 8, after V lost 0 bases and J lost 4 bases. Germline CDR1 MNHEY, CDR2 SVGAGI. The CDR3 sequence: CASSYSMEGASYGYTF. CDR3 nucleotides: TGTGCCAGCAGTTACTCAATGGAGGGGGCTAGCTATGGCTACACCTTC.

This clone was counted between two and nine times. V gene TRBV5-4 combines with J gene TRBJ1-2; D remains unclear. V lost 0 bases and J 4 bases, leaving 13 bases between the germline ends. Germline lookup yields CDR1 SGHNT and CDR2 YYREEE (reference sequence). This CDR3 has 15 amino acids. CDR3 DNA: TGTGCCAGCAGCTTGGGCCCCGAGGGCTTCTATGGCTACACCTTC. Amino acids: CASSLGPEGFYGYTF. Using reference TRBV5-4 and TRBJ1-2 for the parts outside the CDR3, the full variable domain is ETGVTQSPTHLIKTRGQQVTLRCSSQSGHNTVSWYQQALGQGPQFIFQYYREEENGRGNFPPRFSGLQFPNYSSELNVNALELDDSALYLCASSLGPEGFYGYTFGSGTRLTVV.

J is TRBJ1-1 and V is TRBV15; unclear D gene. Germline V gives CDR1 LNHNV, CDR2 YYDKDF (reference sequence). Trimming stripped 5 bases from V and 3 bases from J, with 16 bases between. The CDR3 is 15 amino acids. CDR3 bases: TGTGCCACCAGCGCTCCAGAGGTGCGGGACACTGAAGCTTTCTTT. Translating it yields CATSAPEVRDTEAFF.

A few counts support this clone. The rearrangement links TRBV2 to TRBJ2-5, with TRBD2 matching over 8 bases. CDR3 length: 13 amino acids. V dropped 8 bases and J dropped 5; count of bases not matched to a gene: 7. From germline, CDR1 is SNHLY and CDR2 FYNNEI. CDR3 DNA sequence: TGTGCCAGCTGGGGAGCGGGGGAGGAGACCCAGTACTTC. Protein: CASWGAGEETQYF. The whole variable domain, filled in from reference TRBV2 and TRBJ2-5, reads EPEVTQTPSHQVTQMGQEVILRCVPISNHLYFYWYRQILGQKVEFLVSFYNNEISEKSEIFDDQFSVERPDGSNFTLKIRSTKLEDSAMYFCASWGAGEETQYFGPGTRLLVL.

This chain links TRBV2 with TRBJ1-5; TRBD1 aligns across 8 bases. Germline V gene lookup returns CDR1 SNHLY and CDR2 FYNNEI. After removal of 8 bases from V and 1 base from J, the junction contained 1 base not matched to a gene. The CDR3 spans 13 residues. The CDR3 loop reads CASWDRSNQPQHF. CDR3 in DNA: TGTGCCAGCTGGGACAGGAGCAATCAGCCCCAGCATTTT.

This chain uses TRBV28 with TRBJ1-2, with D unclear. Germline lookup yields CDR1 MDHEN and CDR2 SYDVKM. This CDR3 contains 12 residues. V gave up 3 bases and J gave up 6 bases, with 8 bases separating them. DNA for the CDR3: TGTGCCAGCAGTTTCTATAAAGATGGCTACACCTTC. As protein: CASSFYKDGYTF.